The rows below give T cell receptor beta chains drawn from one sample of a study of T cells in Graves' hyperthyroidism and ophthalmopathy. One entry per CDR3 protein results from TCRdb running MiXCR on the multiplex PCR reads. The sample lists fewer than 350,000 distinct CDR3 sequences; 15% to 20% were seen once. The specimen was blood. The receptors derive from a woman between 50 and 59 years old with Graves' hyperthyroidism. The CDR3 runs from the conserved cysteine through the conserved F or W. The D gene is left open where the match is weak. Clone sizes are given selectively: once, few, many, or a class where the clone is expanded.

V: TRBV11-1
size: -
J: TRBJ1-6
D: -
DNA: TGTGCCAGCGGTTACAGGGACAATTCACCCCTCCACTTT
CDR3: CASGYRDNSPLHF

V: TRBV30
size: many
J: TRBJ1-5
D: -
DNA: TGTGCCTGGAGTGTGGGGACCCTCAATCAGCCCCAGCATTTT
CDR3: CAWSVGTLNQPQHF

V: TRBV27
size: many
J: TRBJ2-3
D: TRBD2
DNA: TGTGCCAGCACCGGACTAGCGGGAATCGCAGATACGCAGTATTTT
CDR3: CASTGLAGIADTQYF

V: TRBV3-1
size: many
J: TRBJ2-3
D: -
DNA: TGTGCCAGCAGTAAACAGGGAGATACGCAGTATTTT
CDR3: CASSKQGDTQYF

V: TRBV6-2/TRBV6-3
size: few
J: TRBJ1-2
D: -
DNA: TGTGCCAGCAGTTACGGGCAGATCTATGGCTACACCTTC
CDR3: CASSYGQIYGYTF

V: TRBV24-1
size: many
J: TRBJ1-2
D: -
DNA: TGTGCCACCAGTGATTTGGAAGGCAGGCAAGACTATGGCTACACCTTC
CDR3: CATSDLEGRQDYGYTF

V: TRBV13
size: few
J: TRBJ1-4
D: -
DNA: TGTGCCAGCAGCACAGGTGTTGCGGATGAAAAACTGTTTTTT
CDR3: CASSTGVADEKLFF

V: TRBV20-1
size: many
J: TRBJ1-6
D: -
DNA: TGCACCCCCGTGAGGGGAGGCTATAATTCACCCCTCCACTTT
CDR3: CTPVRGGYNSPLHF

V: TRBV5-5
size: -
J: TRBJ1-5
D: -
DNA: TGTGCCAGCAGCTTGGTCGTAGGTCCGGTGCCCCAGCATTTT
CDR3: CASSLVVGPVPQHF

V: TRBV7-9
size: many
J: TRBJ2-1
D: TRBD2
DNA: TGTGCCAGCAGCGCAACCCGATGGGACTACTATCTCAATGAGCAGTTCTTC
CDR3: CASSATRWDYYLNEQFF

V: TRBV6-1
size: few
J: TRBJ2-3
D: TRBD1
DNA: TGTGCCAGCAGCCTCGGGACAGGGGGCGCGCATACGCAGTATTTT
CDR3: CASSLGTGGAHTQYF

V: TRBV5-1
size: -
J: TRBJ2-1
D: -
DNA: TGCGCCAGCAGCTTGGCCTGGGGCAATGAGCAGTTCTTC
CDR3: CASSLAWGNEQFF

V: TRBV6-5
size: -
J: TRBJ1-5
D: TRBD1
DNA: TGTGCCAGCAGTTACTCTCTCGGACAGGGGTCCGATCAGCCCCAGCATTTT
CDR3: CASSYSLGQGSDQPQHF

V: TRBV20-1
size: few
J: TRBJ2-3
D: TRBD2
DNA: TGCAGTGCCCCGAGCGGGGGGCCCACAGATACGCAGTATTTT
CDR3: CSAPSGGPTDTQYF

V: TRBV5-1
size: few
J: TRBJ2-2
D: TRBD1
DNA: TGCGCCAGCAGCCCGGTGACAGGGGTCAACGGGGAGCTGTTTTTT
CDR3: CASSPVTGVNGELFF

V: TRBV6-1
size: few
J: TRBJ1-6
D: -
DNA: TGTGCCAGCAGACCGCGACAGAGGTTAGATTCACCCCTCCACTTT
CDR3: CASRPRQRLDSPLHF

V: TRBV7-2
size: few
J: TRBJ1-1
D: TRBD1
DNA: TGTGCCAGCAGCGGGGGACAGGGGTTCACTGAAGCTTTCTTT
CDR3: CASSGGQGFTEAFF

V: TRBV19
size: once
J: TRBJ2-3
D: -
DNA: TGTGCCACCTTGTCCGGGGGCACAGATACGCAGTATTTT
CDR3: CATLSGGTDTQYF

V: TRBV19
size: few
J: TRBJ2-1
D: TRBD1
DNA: TGTGCCAGTAGTATAGAAGGGACAGCCAGGAATGAGCAGTTCTTC
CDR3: CASSIEGTARNEQFF

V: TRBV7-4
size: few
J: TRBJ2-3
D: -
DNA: TGTGCCAGCAGCTCTAAGGCCCAGGGACTCTTAGCAGCAGATACGCAGTATTTT
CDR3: CASSSKAQGLLAADTQYF